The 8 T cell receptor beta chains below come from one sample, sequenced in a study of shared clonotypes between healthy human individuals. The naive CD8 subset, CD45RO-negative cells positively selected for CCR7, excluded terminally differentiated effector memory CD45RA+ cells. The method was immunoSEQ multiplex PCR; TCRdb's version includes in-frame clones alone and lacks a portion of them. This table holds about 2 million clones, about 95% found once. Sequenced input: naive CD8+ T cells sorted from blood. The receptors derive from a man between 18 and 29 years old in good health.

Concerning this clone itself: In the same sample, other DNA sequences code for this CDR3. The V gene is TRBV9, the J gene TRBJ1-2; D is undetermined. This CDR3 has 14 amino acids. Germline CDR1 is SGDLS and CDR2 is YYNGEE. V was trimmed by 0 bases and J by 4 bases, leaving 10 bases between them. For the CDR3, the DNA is TGTGCCAGCAGCGTAGATCGTGGGAGCTATGGCTACACCTTC. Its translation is CASSVDRGSYGYTF.

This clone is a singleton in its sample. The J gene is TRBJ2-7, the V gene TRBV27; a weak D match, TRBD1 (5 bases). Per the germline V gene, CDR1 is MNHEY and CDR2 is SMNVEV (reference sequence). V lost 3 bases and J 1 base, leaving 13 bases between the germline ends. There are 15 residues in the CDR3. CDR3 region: CASSFYQGPSYEQYF. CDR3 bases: TGTGCCAGCAGTTTTTATCAGGGCCCTTCCTACGAGCAGTACTTC.

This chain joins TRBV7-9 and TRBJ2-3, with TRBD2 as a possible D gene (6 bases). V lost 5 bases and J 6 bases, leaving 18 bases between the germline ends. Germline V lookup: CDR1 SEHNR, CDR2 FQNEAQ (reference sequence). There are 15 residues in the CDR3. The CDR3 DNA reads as TGTGCCAGCAGCCCATTAGCGGTTGTAGAGGATACGCAGTATTTT. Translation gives CASSPLAVVEDTQYF.

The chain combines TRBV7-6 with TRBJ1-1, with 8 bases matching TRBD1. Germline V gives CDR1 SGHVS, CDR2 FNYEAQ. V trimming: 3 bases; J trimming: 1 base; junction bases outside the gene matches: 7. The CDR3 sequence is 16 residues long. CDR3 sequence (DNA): TGTGCCAGCAGCTTTGACAGGGGAATTAAGAACACTGAAGCTTTCTTT. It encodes CASSFDRGIKNTEAFF. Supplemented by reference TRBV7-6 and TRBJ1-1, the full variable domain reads GAGVSQSPRYKVTKRGQDVALRCDPISGHVSLYWYRQALGQGPEFLTYFNYEAQQDKSGLPNDRFSAERPEGSISTLTIQRTEQRDSAMYRCASSFDRGIKNTEAFFGQGTRLTVV.

The CDR3 loop is CASRVTSGSPDTQYF. The CDR3 DNA follows: TGCGCCAGCAGGGTGACTAGCGGGAGCCCAGATACGCAGTATTTT. The chain has TRBV10-2 and TRBJ2-3; 12 bases agree with TRBD2. The germline V gene has CDR1 WSHSY and CDR2 SAAADI. The V segment lost 6 bases and the J segment 4 bases; nucleotides outside the gene matches: 5. The CDR3 is 15 residues long.

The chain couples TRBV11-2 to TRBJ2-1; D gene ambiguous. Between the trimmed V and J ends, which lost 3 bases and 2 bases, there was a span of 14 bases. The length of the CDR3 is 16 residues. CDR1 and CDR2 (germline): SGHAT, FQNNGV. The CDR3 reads CASSFATVITYNEQFF. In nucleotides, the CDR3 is TGTGCCAGCAGCTTCGCGACTGTAATTACCTACAATGAGCAGTTCTTC.

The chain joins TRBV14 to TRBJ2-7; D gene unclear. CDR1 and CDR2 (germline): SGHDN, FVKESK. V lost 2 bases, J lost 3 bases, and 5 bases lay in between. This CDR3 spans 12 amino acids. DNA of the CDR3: TGTGCCAGCAGCCAACTGGGCTACGAGCAGTACTTC. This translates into CASSQLGYEQYF.

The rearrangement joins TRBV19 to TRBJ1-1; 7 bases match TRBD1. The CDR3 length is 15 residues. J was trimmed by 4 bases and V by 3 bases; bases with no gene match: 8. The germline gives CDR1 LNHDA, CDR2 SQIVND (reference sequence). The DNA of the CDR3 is TGTGCCAGTAGTATGACAGGGTCTGGATTCACTGAAGCTTTCTTT. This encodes CASSMTGSGFTEAFF.